The rows below give T cell receptor beta chains drawn from one sample of a study of early T cells in non-severe SARS-CoV-2 infection. In TCRdb, the 5' RACE reads were re-called with MiXCR into one record per CDR3 protein. The data show about 80,000 distinct CDR3 sequences, less than 8% seen once. The sample consisted of whole blood. All receptors derive from an adult who was a healthcare worker with PCR-confirmed SARS-CoV-2 infection or an uninfected control (not recorded which). Each CDR3 is given with its conserved first and last residue. D genes are given only for firm matches. Expanded clones are given a class, and other clones once, few, many or no size at all.

>many|TRBV20-1|15|TRBJ2-2|TRBD1
CSARSQGATTGELFF
TGCAGTGCTAGAAGCCAGGGGGCGACCACCGGGGAGCTGTTTTTT
>few|TRBV20-1|15|TRBJ1-1|TRBD1
CSARDAGQGSTEAFF
TGCAGTGCTAGAGATGCGGGACAGGGGAGTACTGAAGCTTTCTTT
>many|TRBV20-1|13|TRBJ2-1|-
CSASSDSYNEQFF
TGCAGTGCTAGCTCTGACAGTTACAATGAGCAGTTCTTC
>many|TRBV19|14|TRBJ2-2|-
CASSIEVHTGELFF
TGTGCCAGTAGTATCGAGGTTCACACCGGGGAGCTGTTTTTT
>many|TRBV5-6|14|TRBJ2-3|-
CASSFLTTEDTQYF
TGTGCCAGCAGCTTCCTAACGACCGAGGATACGCAGTATTTT
>many|TRBV7-2|13|TRBJ1-6|TRBD1
CASSSDRVSPLHF
TGTGCCAGCAGCTCCGACAGGGTTTCACCCCTCCACTTT
>many|TRBV10-1|16|TRBJ2-2|TRBD2
CASSGSGKRGAGELFF
TGCGCCAGCAGTGGTAGCGGGAAAAGGGGCGCCGGGGAGCTGTTTTTT
>many|TRBV6-5|13|TRBJ2-3|TRBD1
CASRTGNTDTQYF
TGTGCCAGCAGGACAGGGAACACAGATACGCAGTATTTT
>-|TRBV7-2|14|TRBJ2-7|TRBD1
CASSSRTGAYEQYF
TGTGCCAGCAGCTCCAGGACAGGGGCCTACGAGCAGTACTTC
>many|TRBV29-1|11|TRBJ1-2|-
CSVDKNYGYTF
TGCAGCGTTGACAAGAACTATGGCTACACCTTC
>many|TRBV20-1|16|TRBJ2-1|TRBD2
CSARLAGSWKVNEQFF
TGCAGTGCTAGACTAGCGGGTAGCTGGAAGGTCAATGAGCAGTTCTTC
>many|TRBV24-1|16|TRBJ2-1|TRBD1
CATSDLRTGAYNEQFF
TGTGCCACCAGTGATTTAAGGACAGGGGCCTACAATGAGCAGTTCTTC
>-|TRBV7-2|13|TRBJ1-2|TRBD1
CASSPDRAYGYTF
TGTGCCAGCAGCCCAGACAGGGCCTATGGCTACACCTTC
>-|TRBV6-1|16|TRBJ1-1|TRBD1
CASSPLHRQGDTEAFF
TGTGCCAGCAGTCCTCTCCACCGACAGGGTGACACTGAAGCTTTCTTT
>many|TRBV7-7|16|TRBJ2-2|-
CASSLVALRNTGELFF
TGTGCCAGCAGCTTAGTTGCCCTAAGGAACACCGGGGAGCTGTTTTTT
>many|TRBV20-1|14|TRBJ1-4|TRBD1
CSARTGTGLEKLFF
TGCAGTGCTAGGACCGGGACAGGCCTTGAAAAACTGTTTTTT
>-|TRBV5-4|15|TRBJ2-3|-
CASSPDLYLTDTQYF
TGTGCCAGCAGCCCGGACCTTTACCTCACAGATACGCAGTATTTT
>few|TRBV4-2|17|TRBJ2-4|TRBD2
CASSPHSGGARRDIQYF
TGTGCCAGCAGCCCGCATAGCGGGGGGGCGAGGAGAGACATTCAGTACTTC
>many|TRBV30|13|TRBJ2-1|TRBD1
CAWSRTGGIEQFF
TGTGCCTGGAGTAGGACAGGGGGCATTGAGCAGTTCTTC
>few|TRBV29-1|9|TRBJ2-5|-
CSVITVQYF
TGCAGCGTTATAACTGTCCAGTACTTC
>many|TRBV28|14|TRBJ1-1|TRBD1
CATEEGARDTEAFF
TGTGCCACCGAGGAGGGGGCAAGGGACACTGAAGCTTTCTTT
>few|TRBV20-1|14|TRBJ2-1|TRBD2
CSATTSGRVNEQFF
TGCAGTGCTACCACTAGCGGGAGGGTCAATGAGCAGTTCTTC
>-|TRBV5-1|14|TRBJ2-1|-
CASSEGRKSNEQFF
TGCGCCAGCAGCGAAGGACGTAAAAGCAATGAGCAGTTCTTC
>many|TRBV7-2|17|TRBJ2-6|TRBD1
CASRPTGGTSGANVLTF
TGTGCCAGCAGGCCCACAGGGGGCACATCTGGGGCCAACGTCCTGACTTTC
>-|TRBV7-2|15|TRBJ2-7|-
CASSTARAPTAEQYF
TGTGCCAGCAGCACCGCACGGGCCCCAACTGCCGAGCAGTACTTC
>many|TRBV3-1|14|TRBJ1-2|-
CASSQGTRSYGYTF
TGTGCCAGCAGCCAAGGTACGAGAAGCTATGGCTACACCTTC
>-|TRBV6-5|15|TRBJ2-5|TRBD2
CASRDRLAGRETQYF
TGTGCCAGCCGCGACCGGCTAGCGGGGAGGGAGACCCAGTACTTC
>few|TRBV20-1|15|TRBJ1-1|TRBD1
CSAVEMTGVGTEAFF
TGCAGTGCTGTAGAGATGACAGGGGTTGGGACTGAAGCTTTCTTT
>many|TRBV11-2|13|TRBJ1-1|-
CASSSDGATEAFF
TGTGCCAGCAGCTCCGACGGCGCCACTGAAGCTTTCTTT
>few|TRBV5-4|17|TRBJ2-3|TRBD2
CASSPPPLGLGTDTQYF
TGTGCCAGCAGCCCACCTCCACTCGGACTAGGGACAGATACGCAGTATTTT
>many|TRBV7-2|13|TRBJ2-5|-
CASSLSHLETQYF
TGTGCCAGCAGCCTCTCTCATCTAGAGACCCAGTACTTC
>-|TRBV7-9|17|TRBJ1-1|-
CASSRGSPGPKNTEAFF
TGTGCCAGCAGCCGCGGGTCGCCGGGACCCAAGAACACTGAAGCTTTCTTT
>few|TRBV10-1|13|TRBJ2-5|TRBD2
CASSSGVGETQYF
TGCGCCAGCAGTAGCGGGGTCGGGGAGACCCAGTACTTC
>many|TRBV6-5|16|TRBJ2-6|-
CASSYSQLSGANVLTF
TGTGCCAGCAGTTACTCACAGCTATCTGGGGCCAACGTCCTGACTTTC
>many|TRBV19|14|TRBJ1-5|-
CASRGQVSNQPQHF
TGTGCCAGTAGGGGACAAGTGAGCAATCAGCCCCAGCATTTT
>many|TRBV10-3|15|TRBJ2-7|-
CAISNDREPSYEQYF
TGTGCCATCAGTAACGACCGGGAACCCTCCTACGAGCAGTACTTC
>few|TRBV30|12|TRBJ1-1|TRBD1
CACRGPASEAFF
TGTGCCTGCAGGGGGCCTGCATCTGAAGCTTTCTTT
>many|TRBV2|14|TRBJ2-2|-
CASSEAPGTGELFF
TGTGCCAGCAGTGAAGCACCGGGTACCGGGGAGCTGTTTTTT
>many|TRBV20-1|15|TRBJ2-1|TRBD2
CSARGWASGSHEQFF
TGCAGTGCTAGGGGTTGGGCTAGCGGGAGCCATGAGCAGTTCTTC
>many|TRBV7-2|13|TRBJ1-1|-
CASSPRSASEAFF
TGTGCCAGCAGCCCCCGGTCAGCGAGTGAAGCTTTCTTT
>many|TRBV12-3/TRBV12-4|16|TRBJ1-1|TRBD1
CASSNRDRGQGTEAFF
TGTGCCAGCAGCAACCGGGACAGGGGGCAGGGCACTGAAGCTTTCTTT